The sequence of this TCR beta chain was determined in a study of T cell repertoires in cytomegalovirus infection. Study summary: Through public TCR beta signatures, both CMV infection and matching HLA type were indicated.

Study conclusions and caveats: It was HLA-C-restricted CMV-specific TCR beta clonotypes that dominated the response ex vivo. Summed frequency of shared TCR beta families picked out CMV carriers who also had the relevant HLA.

Looked up from germline, CDR1 is MNHEY and CDR2 is SVGEGT. The CDR3 loop spans 15 amino acids. Unmatched junction bases numbered 10, after V lost 6 bases and J lost 2 bases. About this clonotype: Its matching antigen is unknown.

TCRdb re-analysed the reads in MiXCR, keeping a single row per CDR3 protein. The sample includes about 150,000 distinct CDR3 sequences, 17% of them seen just once. This sequence joins TRBV6-2 or TRBV6-3 and TRBJ2-7; 7 bases map to TRBD1. The sequence was collected from a human donor in good health (CMV status not recorded). Some clones in this sample may be carry-over from other donors' samples. The material sequenced was CD8+ T cells from PBMCs. In DNA, the CDR3 is TGTGCCAGCAGACCCCTTGCCGGGACAGCCTACGAGCAGTACTTC. This codes for CASRPLAGTAYEQYF.